The rows below give T cell receptor beta chains drawn from one sample of a study of blood T cell repertoires in COVID-19. The data were produced by immunoSEQ multiplex PCR, yet TCRdb's version contains in-frame clones alone and is incomplete. The sample holds some 54,000 clones; more than 85% are singletons and the top ten take around 2.3%. The sample consisted of peripheral blood. These receptors were collected from a man between 60 and 75 years old with acute or convalescent COVID-19. Both conserved end residues are part of each CDR3. D genes are given only for firm matches.

D gene,J gene,V gene,CDR3 protein
TRBD1,TRBJ2-2,TRBV5-1,CASSFRPSGQGNTGELFF
TRBD1,TRBJ1-1,TRBV29-1,CSVEDRGLGKAFF
TRBD1,TRBJ1-3,TRBV19,CASSTNRGMKGNTIYF
TRBD1,TRBJ1-1,TRBV18,CASSRPTGTDTEAFF
TRBD2,TRBJ2-7,TRBV4-2,CASSQSAGGPSYEQYF
TRBD2,TRBJ2-1,TRBV20-1,CSASGGLAGYNEQFF
TRBD1,TRBJ2-1,TRBV7-9,CASSLGQGVYNEQFF
.,TRBJ2-1,TRBV6-5,CASRVAGAYNEQFF
.,TRBJ1-1,TRBV5-1,CASSLVSLPNTEAFF
.,TRBJ1-5,TRBV5-6,CASSSQGGAGNQPQHF
.,TRBJ2-2,TRBV27,CASSSTGRPGTGELFF
.,TRBJ1-1,TRBV11-3,CASYAGGPLNTEAFF
TRBD1,TRBJ1-1,TRBV6-1,CASSETGQFTEAFF
TRBD1,TRBJ2-5,TRBV9,CASSPRQGRETQYF
.,TRBJ2-2,TRBV7-9,CASSYGQTNTGELFF
TRBD1,TRBJ1-2,TRBV5-1,CASSQRQGPGYTF
.,TRBJ1-6,TRBV15,CATSPRRGMESPLHF
.,TRBJ2-5,TRBV7-3,CASSLTSGETQYF
TRBD2,TRBJ2-4,TRBV7-2,CASRDLAGGDIQYF
TRBD2,TRBJ2-1,TRBV11-2,CASIVAGGYNEQFF
TRBD1,TRBJ2-2,TRBV5-1,CASSLDRGGTGELFF
.,TRBJ1-2,TRBV6-6,CASNVYRFDYTF